This entry lists 8 T cell receptor beta chains sequenced from one sample in a study of T cells in Graves' hyperthyroidism and ophthalmopathy. RNA transcripts were the template for amplifying TCR beta CDR3 regions. During a first-round RT-PCR of the TCR CDR3, the HTBI primer set was used. TCRdb re-called the multiplex PCR reads with MiXCR, one entry per CDR3 protein. The sample contains tens of thousands of distinct CDR3 sequences, around 49% of which appear only once. The sequenced sample consisted of peripheral blood or thyroid tissue (not recorded which). The receptor source for this set is a woman aged 45-59 years with Graves' hyperthyroidism.

This rearrangement joins TRBV12-3 or TRBV12-4 to TRBJ2-7; 9 nucleotides line up with TRBD1. This CDR3 spans 14 amino acids. Trimming at V came to 6 bases and at J to 5 bases, leaving 8 bases not matched to a gene. CDR3 region: CASSLGQGADEQYF. CDR3 nucleotide sequence: TGTGCCAGCAGCCTGGGACAGGGTGCCGACGAGCAGTACTTC.

The gene calls are TRBV10-2 and TRBJ1-5; D perhaps matches TRBD1 (5 bases). The CDR3 is made up of 15 amino acids. V lost 6 bases and J 6 bases, leaving 18 bases between the germline ends. Germline CDR1 WSHSY, CDR2 SAAADI. Written as DNA, the CDR3 is TGCGCCAGCAGCCTTCAGCGGGGGGACGGTCAGCCCCAGCATTTT. Encoded protein: CASSLQRGDGQPQHF.

In DNA, the CDR3 is TGTGCCAGCAGGGGGACAGGGCATAGCGTGCAGTACTTC. It translates to CASRGTGHSVQYF. The chain combines TRBV2 with TRBJ2-7; 9 positions match TRBD1. The CDR3 sequence is 13 residues long. J was trimmed by 9 bases and V by 6 bases; bases with no gene match: 9. Germline V gives CDR1 SNHLY, CDR2 FYNNEI.

The chain employs TRBV2 and TRBJ2-5; 11 bases fit TRBD2. The trim removed 2 bases at V and 6 bases at J, leaving 8 bases unmatched. CDR3 size: 16 residues. The germline V gene encodes CDR1 SNHLY and CDR2 FYNNEI. CDR3 nucleotides: TGTGCCAGCAGTGAACTAGCGGGGGGAGCCAAGAAGACCCAGTACTTC. As protein: CASSELAGGAKKTQYF.

Comment on this clonotype: Because the CDR3 is missing its conserved closing phenylalanine or tryptophan, this is likely a read error. In DNA, the CDR3 is TGTGCCAGCAGTTTAGGCGCAGGGGCCTTGAACACCGAAGCTTTCTCT. It translates to CASSLGAGALNTEAFS. J is TRBJ1-1 and V is TRBV12-3 or TRBV12-4, with D possibly matching TRBD1 (6 bases). The CDR3 runs to 16 residues.

The chain combines TRBV2 with TRBJ1-6; the D gene is possibly TRBD1 (6 bases). This CDR3 contains 15 residues. Germline lookup yields CDR1 SNHLY and CDR2 FYNNEI. V lost 0 bases and J 13 bases, leaving 16 bases between the germline ends. CDR3 sequence reads: CASSEAHRANQPLHF. DNA for the CDR3: TGTGCCAGCAGTGAAGCGCACAGGGCAAATCAGCCCCTCCACTTT.

The chain recombines TRBV10-3 with TRBJ1-2, with a weak D call TRBD1 (5 bases). The CDR3 extends over 13 amino acids. Germline values: CDR1 ENHRY, CDR2 SYGVKD. V was cut by 7 bases and J by 4 bases, with 13 bases left in between. CDR3 sequence reads: CAITSGASYGYTF. The CDR3 DNA sequence: TGTGCCATCACCTCCGGGGCTAGCTATGGCTACACCTTC.

This clonotype was counted at least ten times. The CDR3 DNA reads as TGTGCCAGCAGCGACCGGGACAGATCCTATAATCAGCCCCAGCATTTT. Translating it yields CASSDRDRSYNQPQHF. V gene TRBV7-2 combines with J gene TRBJ1-5; 7 positions agree with TRBD1. CDR1 and CDR2 from the germline V gene are SGHTA and FQGNSA. Trimming took 5 bases from V and 4 from J; bases not matched to a gene: 11. This CDR3 is 16 amino acids long.